This T cell receptor beta chain was sequenced during a study of graft-versus-host responses after intestinal transplantation. Study-wide background: Isolated intestinal, liver-intestinal, or multivisceral transplants were what recipients had. The study, taken as a whole, reports: Detected in recipient marrow were GvH clones, some of which were first observed in ileum or blood.

A remark on this clone: The antigen remains unidentified.

J was trimmed by 5 bases and V by 3 bases; bases with no gene match: 3. CDR1 and CDR2 (germline): MNHEY, SMNVEV (reference sequence). The CDR3 spans 13 residues. Sequenced by immunoSEQ multiplex PCR; TCRdb stores in-frame clones only, minus some. The top ten hold 0.4% to 0.65% of the sample, which has about 110,000 clones, roughly 93% seen once. This sample comprised unstimulated CD8+ T cells sorted from spleen or lymph node cells, obtained before intestinal transplant. The source is a human donor who received an intestinal transplant. The chain uses TRBV27 and TRBJ2-7; 8 bases agree with TRBD1. Written as DNA, the CDR3 is TGTGCCAGCAGTTTGCAGGGGGCCCACGAGCAGTACTTC. Its translation is CASSLQGAHEQYF.